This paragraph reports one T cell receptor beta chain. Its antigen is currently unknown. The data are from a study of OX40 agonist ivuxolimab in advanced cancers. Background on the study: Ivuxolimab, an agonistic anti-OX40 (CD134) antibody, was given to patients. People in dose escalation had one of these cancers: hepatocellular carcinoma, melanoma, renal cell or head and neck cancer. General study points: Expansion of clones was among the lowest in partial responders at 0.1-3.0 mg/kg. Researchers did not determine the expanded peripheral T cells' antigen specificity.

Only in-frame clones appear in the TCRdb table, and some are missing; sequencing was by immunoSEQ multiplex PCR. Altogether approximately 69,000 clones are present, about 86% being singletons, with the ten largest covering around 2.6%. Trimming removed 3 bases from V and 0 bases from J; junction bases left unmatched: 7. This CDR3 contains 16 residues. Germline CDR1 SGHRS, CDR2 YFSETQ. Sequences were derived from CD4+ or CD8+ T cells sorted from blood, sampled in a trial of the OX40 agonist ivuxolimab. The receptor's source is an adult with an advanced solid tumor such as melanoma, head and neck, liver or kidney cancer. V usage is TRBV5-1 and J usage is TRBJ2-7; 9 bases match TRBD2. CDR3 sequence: CASSSRLAGVSYEQYF. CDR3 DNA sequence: TGCGCCAGCAGCTCCCGCTTAGCGGGAGTCTCCTACGAGCAGTACTTC.